The 25 T cell receptor beta chains below were found in one sample sequenced in a study of T-cell reconstitution after alpha-beta-depleted transplantation in children (dated by TCRdb to 2016 to 2017). The treatment or condition label for this specimen denotes: allogeneic hematopoietic cell transplantation with graft depleted of TCRalphabeta T cells and CD19 B cells. Library preparation was by PCR. The reads were generated on an Illumina HiSeq 2500. Molecular barcoding was employed in the preparation of TCR libraries, with unique molecular identifiers being used to normalize TCRbeta repertoire quantification. In TCRdb, the public reads were trimmed at Q25 with fastp and aligned with MiXCR, with productive beta chains retained. Rows merge per CDR3 protein into single entries with the most common DNA and genes. Counted in this sample were roughly 790,000 distinct CDR3 sequences; about 16% of them appeared once. Roughly 4.8% of the sample goes to the ten largest clones.

Sequenced material: PBMCs, mostly from graft donor cells, taken 360 days after TCRalphabeta/CD19-depleted stem cell transplant. All receptors come from a male patient aged 10 to 17 who had a stem cell transplant for acute lymphoblastic leukemia, so the T cells may come from the graft donor.

This clonotype was counted only a few times. V and J are TRBV5-1 and TRBJ2-7; 8 bases line up with TRBD2. Unmatched junction bases numbered 6, after V lost 4 bases and J lost 0 bases. The CDR3 loop spans 15 amino acids. Germline V gene lookup returns CDR1 SGHRS and CDR2 YFSETQ. The CDR3 bases are TGCGCCAGCAGCCCCGGGACTAGGAGCTCCTACGAGCAGTACTTC. Protein: CASSPGTRSSYEQYF.

This clonotype was picked up a small number of times. V is TRBV29-1 and J is TRBJ2-7, with D perhaps TRBD1 (5 bases). Between the trimmed V and J ends, which lost 6 bases and 2 bases, there was a span of 14 bases. Germline V lookup: CDR1 SQVTM, CDR2 ANQGSEA. The CDR3 extends over 13 amino acids. The CDR3 loop reads CSVVVQATYEQYF. The CDR3 region has the DNA TGCAGCGTCGTCGTACAGGCTACCTACGAGCAGTACTTC.

Only a few counts were recorded for this clonotype. The chain employs TRBV7-2 and TRBJ1-5, with 7 bases lining up with TRBD1. Germline values: CDR1 SGHTA, CDR2 FQGNSA. Unmatched junction bases numbered 4, after V lost 1 base and J lost 4 bases. There are 15 residues in the CDR3. CDR3 DNA sequence: TGTGCCAGCAGCTTAGTCGGGACAGAGAATCAGCCCCAGCATTTT. The encoded protein is CASSLVGTENQPQHF.

This clonotype has a count of ten or more. This chain uses TRBV6-5 with TRBJ2-5, with D possibly matching TRBD2 (6 bases). The germline V gene encodes CDR1 MNHEY and CDR2 SVGAGI. V was cut by 2 bases and J by 1 base, with 14 bases left in between. This CDR3 spans 16 amino acids. The CDR3 is CASSYLGSGVQETQYF. The CDR3 region has the DNA TGTGCCAGCAGTTACCTTGGGTCGGGAGTCCAAGAGACCCAGTACTTC.

This clonotype was counted only a few times. This chain joins TRBV5-1 and TRBJ2-7; unclear D gene. V lost 0 bases to trimming and J lost 4 bases, with 14 bases between them. Germline CDR1 is SGHRS and CDR2 is YFSETQ. This CDR3 region has 15 residues. The chain's CDR3 is CASSLGTRQRYEQYF. In DNA, the CDR3 is TGCGCCAGCAGCTTGGGGACCCGCCAAAGGTACGAGCAGTACTTC. The variable domain in full, completed from reference TRBV5-1 and TRBJ2-7, reads KAGVTQTPRYLIKTRGQQVTLSCSPISGHRSVSWYQQTPGQGLQFLFEYFSETQRNKGNFPGRFSGRQFSNSRSEMNVSTLELGDSALYLCASSLGTRQRYEQYFGPGTRLTVT.

This chain connects TRBV7-2 to TRBJ2-7, with 12 bases aligning to TRBD2. Germline V gives CDR1 SGHTA, CDR2 FQGNSA. After removal of 7 bases from V and 2 bases from J, the junction contained 6 bases not matched to a gene. The CDR3 has 15 residues. CDR3 residues: CASNLLAGGAYEQYF. The CDR3 region has the DNA TGTGCCAGCAACCTACTAGCGGGAGGTGCCTACGAGCAGTACTTC.

This clonotype showed up many times. This chain uses TRBV12-3 or TRBV12-4 with TRBJ2-7, with 9 bases lining up with TRBD1. V lost 5 bases, J lost 5 bases, and 4 bases stayed unmatched. The CDR3 has 13 residues. Here the CDR3 DNA reads TGTGCCAGCAGTCGGACAGGGGTAAACGAGCAGTACTTC. Protein sequence: CASSRTGVNEQYF.

In its sample, this clonotype was seen a few times. V and J are TRBV4-1 and TRBJ1-4, with D uncertain. This CDR3 has 18 residues. V shed 0 bases and J shed 0 bases, with 14 bases lying between them. In germline, CDR1 is MGHRA, CDR2 YSYEKL. The CDR3 DNA reads TGCGCCAGCAGCCAAGATCCTATCAGGCCTGCAACTAATGAAAAACTGTTTTTT. This encodes CASSQDPIRPATNEKLFF.

The chain recombines TRBV24-1 with TRBJ2-1; TRBD2 matches at 11 bases. The ends lost 5 bases at V and 6 bases at J; junction bases unmatched: 14. Germline V CDR1 and CDR2: KGHDR, SFDVKD. The CDR3 consists of 18 residues. The CDR3 loop is CATSGTSGSTLLGNEQFF. The CDR3 DNA follows: TGTGCCACCAGTGGCACTAGCGGGAGTACCCTCCTGGGCAATGAGCAGTTCTTC.

The chain has TRBV4-1 and TRBJ2-2; D is uncertain. The CDR3 has 12 amino acids. The germline V gene encodes CDR1 MGHRA and CDR2 YSYEKL. V lost 3 bases and J lost 7, with 6 bases in between. The CDR3 spells CASSQTDGELFF. The CDR3, as DNA: TGCGCCAGCAGCCAGACCGACGGGGAGCTGTTTTTT.

V and J are TRBV7-9 and TRBJ2-1; 9 nucleotides align to TRBD2. V lost 6 bases, J lost 7 bases, and 13 bases stayed unmatched. CDR3 length: 16 amino acids. Germline V CDR1 and CDR2: SEHNR, FQNEAQ (reference sequence). The CDR3 spells CASRISSSGGVNEQFF. CDR3 DNA sequence: TGTGCCAGCAGAATTAGCAGTAGCGGGGGAGTTAATGAGCAGTTCTTC.

The chain links TRBV6-2 or TRBV6-3 to TRBJ1-2; no reliable D call. This CDR3 is built from 13 residues. CDR1 is MNHEY and CDR2 is SVGEGT in the germline V gene. V lost 8 bases and J lost 7, with 17 bases in between. The CDR3 loop is CASGPREFPGYTF. The CDR3 DNA reads as TGTGCCAGCGGACCAAGGGAATTCCCTGGCTACACCTTC.

This clonotype occurred many times. V gene TRBV20-1 combines with J gene TRBJ1-1, with a weak D call TRBD1 (5 bases). CDR1 is DFQATT and CDR2 is SNEGSKA in the germline V gene (reference sequence). Trimming stripped 4 bases from V and 0 bases from J, with 12 bases between. The CDR3 runs 14 residues. CDR3 amino acids: CSATGRRMNTEAFF. In DNA form, the CDR3 reads TGCAGTGCTACAGGGCGCCGTATGAACACTGAAGCTTTCTTT.

This clonotype was picked up many times. This sequence joins TRBV4-1 and TRBJ2-1; D is unclear. Germline lookup yields CDR1 MGHRA and CDR2 YSYEKL. Trimming shortened V by 1 base and J by 1 base, and 2 bases separated the two germline ends. CDR3 length: 13 amino acids. The CDR3 coding sequence is TGCGCCAGCAGCCAAGGGTCCTACAATGAGCAGTTCTTC. It yields the protein CASSQGSYNEQFF.

This clonotype turned up a few times. The V gene is TRBV11-2, the J gene TRBJ2-1, with 7 bases lining up with TRBD1. CDR1 and CDR2 from the germline V gene are SGHAT and FQNNGV. With 8 bases clipped from V and 5 bases from J, the junction kept 3 bases outside the gene matches. This CDR3 comprises 12 residues. The CDR3 region is CASYGTDNEQFF. The CDR3 DNA follows: TGTGCCAGCTACGGGACAGACAATGAGCAGTTCTTC. The variable domain in full, with the rest retrieved from reference TRBV11-2 and TRBJ2-1, is EAGVAQSPRYKIIEKRQSVAFWCNPISGHATLYWYQQILGQGPKLLIQFQNNGVVDDSQLPKDRFSAERLKGVDSTLKIQPAKLEDSAVYLCASYGTDNEQFFGPGTRLTVL.

In its sample, this clonotype was seen a few times. The rearrangement uses TRBV12-3 or TRBV12-4 and TRBJ2-2; TRBD2 matches at 8 bases. The ends lost 6 bases at V and 4 bases at J; junction bases unmatched: 10. This CDR3 has 16 residues. CDR3 residues: CASSPSGSRITGELFF. CDR3 DNA sequence: TGTGCCAGCAGCCCCAGCGGGAGTCGGATCACCGGGGAGCTGTTTTTT.

This chain links TRBV5-1 with TRBJ2-1; the D gene is possibly TRBD2 (6 bases). There are 18 residues in the CDR3. V was clipped by 3 bases and J by 11 bases, with 30 bases between them. The germline V gene encodes CDR1 SGHRS and CDR2 YFSETQ. CDR3 bases: TGCGCCAGCAGCTCCGACTGGGGTAGCGGAGCGAGGGTAGTTAAGCAGTTCTTC. It encodes CASSSDWGSGARVVKQFF.

The gene calls are TRBV10-3 and TRBJ1-4; D not resolved. The CDR3 runs 13 residues. The V gene's germline CDR1 is ENHRY and CDR2 SYGVKD. Trimming pared 11 bases from V and 0 bases from J, leaving 10 bases between. The CDR3, as DNA: TGTGCCGTCACTCGAGCAACTAATGAAAAACTGTTTTTT. This sequence encodes CAVTRATNEKLFF.

This sequence joins TRBV20-1 and TRBJ1-4; D remains unclear. This CDR3 is built from 12 residues. CDR1 and CDR2 (germline): DFQATT, SNEGSKA (reference sequence). Between the trimmed V and J ends, which lost 2 bases and 4 bases, there was a span of 5 bases. The CDR3 protein is CSARRNNEKLFF. For the CDR3, the DNA is TGCAGTGCTAGACGGAATAATGAAAAACTGTTTTTT.

J is TRBJ2-7 and V is TRBV7-9, with 9 bases fitting TRBD2. V lost 1 base and J lost 5; bases outside the gene matches: 6. The CDR3 spans 15 residues. CDR1 and CDR2 (germline): SEHNR, FQNEAQ (reference sequence). CDR3: CASSLERGGRDEQYF. The CDR3 DNA follows: TGTGCCAGCAGCTTAGAACGTGGCGGGAGGGACGAGCAGTACTTC.

This clonotype was seen more than once but under ten times. The chain couples TRBV29-1 to TRBJ2-2, with D perhaps TRBD1 or TRBD2 (5 bases each). Germline CDR1 reads SQVTM; CDR2 reads ANQGSEA. CDR3 length equals 14 residues. The germline V and J ends were trimmed by 6 bases and 5 bases, with 16 bases remaining between them. DNA for the CDR3: TGCAGCGTCGGAACCGGGACGGCTACCGGGGAGCTGTTTTTT. Protein sequence: CSVGTGTATGELFF.

The CDR3: CSARARTGLYEQYF. The CDR3 nucleotides are TGCAGTGCTAGAGCCCGGACAGGGCTTTACGAGCAGTACTTC. The V gene is TRBV20-1, the J gene TRBJ2-7; 8 nucleotides match TRBD1. J was trimmed by 4 bases and V by 1 base; bases with no gene match: 6. Germline V gene data show CDR1 as DFQATT and CDR2 as SNEGSKA (reference sequence). CDR3 size: 14 residues.

The V and J genes are TRBV5-1 and TRBJ2-3; D may correspond to TRBD1 or TRBD2 (5 bases each). The CDR3 extends over 14 amino acids. CDR1 and CDR2 from the germline V gene are SGHRS and YFSETQ. The V gene lost 4 bases and the J gene lost 6 bases, with 15 bases spanning the gap. This chain's CDR3 is CASSPMGVQDTQYF. As DNA, the CDR3 is TGCGCCAGCAGCCCCATGGGGGTGCAGGATACGCAGTATTTT.

This clonotype was seen ten or more times. The chain is built from TRBV20-1 and TRBJ2-7; D ambiguous. Between the trimmed V and J ends, which lost 1 base and 4 bases, there was a span of 20 bases. This CDR3 has 16 residues. The germline gives CDR1 DFQATT, CDR2 SNEGSKA (reference sequence). The CDR3 sequence is CSARGGTRDARYEQYF. DNA of the CDR3: TGCAGTGCTAGAGGGGGAACTCGAGACGCCCGTTACGAGCAGTACTTC.

J is TRBJ1-5 and V is TRBV28; maybe TRBD1 (5 bases). The length of the CDR3 is 15 residues. Between the trimmed V and J ends, which lost 3 bases and 1 base, there was a span of 10 bases. Looked up from germline, CDR1 is MDHEN and CDR2 is SYDVKM. CDR3 nucleotide sequence: TGTGCCAGCAGTTTTTCAGGGTTCAGCAATCAGCCCCAGCATTTT. Translated: CASSFSGFSNQPQHF.